Following are 13 T cell receptor beta chains from one sample sequenced in a study of control samples from healthy donors and cancer patients. Produced via immunoSEQ multiplex PCR; TCRdb's table is partial and in-frame only. The sample has 65,000 to 80,000 clones, roughly 90% seen once. Sequencing was carried out using PBMCs. These receptors were obtained from a woman between 45 and 65 years old with colorectal cancer.

V gene TRBV7-9 combines with J gene TRBJ2-3, with D unresolved. This CDR3 contains 13 residues. The V gene's germline CDR1 is SEHNR and CDR2 FQNEAQ (reference sequence). V dropped 1 base and J dropped 2 bases, with 4 bases sitting between them. The CDR3 DNA reads TGTGCCAGCAGCTTAGATCCCACAGATACGCAGTATTTT. Amino acid sequence: CASSLDPTDTQYF.

The rearrangement links TRBV6-4 to TRBJ1-1; TRBD1 might be the D (5 bases). V lost 6 bases, J lost 2 bases, and 10 bases lay in between. The germline V gene has CDR1 MRHNA and CDR2 SNTAGT. CDR3 length equals 13 residues. As DNA, the CDR3 is TGTGCCAGCAGCGCGGGGGGAAACACTGAAGCTTTCTTT. This codes for CASSAGGNTEAFF.

The CDR3 spells CASRLQALTSPLHF. The CDR3 nucleotides read TGTGCCAGCAGGCTACAGGCTCTGACGTCACCCCTCCACTTT. The chain links TRBV28 to TRBJ1-6; D is possibly TRBD1 (5 bases). The germline gives CDR1 MDHEN, CDR2 SYDVKM. The V and J ends lost 6 bases and 10 bases respectively, with 16 bases between them. The CDR3 sequence is 14 residues long. The entire variable domain, with the rest obtained from reference TRBV28 and TRBJ1-6, is as follows: DVKVTQSSRYLVKRTGEKVFLECVQDMDHENMFWYRQDPGLGLRLIYFSYDVKMKEKGDIPEGYSVSREKKERFSLILESASTNQTSMYLCASRLQALTSPLHFGNGTRLTVT.

The chain is built from TRBV30 and TRBJ2-5; 11 bases are shared with TRBD2. The CDR3 contains 14 residues. The trim removed 5 bases at V and 5 bases at J, leaving 7 bases unmatched. Germline V CDR1 and CDR2: GTSNPN, SVGIG (reference sequence). CDR3 region: CAWGLSGGEETQYF. The CDR3 nucleotides read TGTGCCTGGGGACTTAGCGGGGGGGAGGAGACCCAGTACTTC.

V usage is TRBV6-4 and J usage is TRBJ2-5, with 9 bases matching TRBD2. CDR3 length: 13 amino acids. Germline V gives CDR1 MRHNA, CDR2 SNTAGT. V lost 8 bases to trimming and J lost 5 bases; unmatched junction nucleotides: 6. The DNA for the CDR3 is TGTGCCAGCCTAGCGGGGACCCGGGAGACCCAGTACTTC. Its translation: CASLAGTRETQYF.

The chain couples TRBV19 to TRBJ1-1; 8 bases line up with TRBD1. V lost 8 bases to trimming and J lost 4 bases; unmatched junction nucleotides: 3. Germline V gene lookup returns CDR1 LNHDA and CDR2 SQIVND (reference sequence). The CDR3 extends over 12 amino acids. This chain's CDR3 is CASADRVTEAFF. The CDR3 DNA is TGTGCCAGTGCGGACAGGGTCACTGAAGCTTTCTTT. The complete variable domain, with remaining parts taken from reference TRBV19 and TRBJ1-1, reads DGGITQSPKYLFRKEGQNVTLSCEQNLNHDAMYWYRQDPGQGLRLIYYSQIVNDFQKGDIAEGYSVSREKKESFPLTVTSAQKNPTAFYLCASADRVTEAFFGQGTRLTVV.

The chain joins TRBV3-1 (or the pseudogene TRBV3-2) to TRBJ2-1, with 8 bases identical to TRBD1. The V gene end was trimmed by 2 bases and the J gene end by 2 bases; junction bases not matched to a gene: 2. Per the germline V gene, CDR1 is LGHDT and CDR2 is YNNKEL (reference sequence). The CDR3 runs 15 residues. CDR3 nucleotides: TGTGCCAGCAGCCAACAGACAGGGGCCTACAATGAGCAGTTCTTC. Protein product: CASSQQTGAYNEQFF.

The chain combines TRBV10-1 with TRBJ2-3, with D maybe TRBD2 (7 bases). CDR1 and CDR2 from the germline V gene are WNHNN and SYGVQD (reference sequence). V was trimmed by 3 bases and J by 6 bases, leaving 10 bases between them. CDR3 size: 13 residues. The CDR3 region has the DNA TGCGCCAGCAGTGACAGGGGAGGGGATACGCAGTATTTT. It specifies CASSDRGGDTQYF.

The rearrangement uses TRBV6-5 and TRBJ1-2; D gene unclear. Trimming shortened V by 8 bases and J by 5 bases, and 18 bases separated the two germline ends. CDR1 and CDR2 (germline): MNHEY, SVGAGI. CDR3 length: 14 residues. Here the CDR3 reads CASHNRADIYGYTF. CDR3 nucleotide sequence: TGTGCCAGCCACAACCGGGCGGATATTTATGGCTACACCTTC.

CDR3 DNA sequence: TGTGCCAGCAGTTTCCCAAATCAGCCCCAGCATTTT. Protein product: CASSFPNQPQHF. The V call is TRBV28, the J call TRBJ1-5; D gene unclear. There are 12 residues in the CDR3. Germline V CDR1 and CDR2: MDHEN, SYDVKM. V was clipped by 3 bases and J by 4 bases, with 4 bases between them. Variable domain in full (rest from reference TRBV28 and TRBJ1-5): DVKVTQSSRYLVKRTGEKVFLECVQDMDHENMFWYRQDPGLGLRLIYFSYDVKMKEKGDIPEGYSVSREKKERFSLILESASTNQTSMYLCASSFPNQPQHFGDGTRLSIL.

The chain is built from TRBV5-1 and TRBJ2-3, with 10 nucleotides matching TRBD1. This CDR3 region has 16 residues. Germline V lookup: CDR1 SGHRS, CDR2 YFSETQ. Trimming cost V 3 bases and J 0 bases; bases outside gene matches: 4. The CDR3 nucleotides are TGCGCCAGCAGCTACGACAGGGGGCGAAGCACAGATACGCAGTATTTT. It codes for CASSYDRGRSTDTQYF.

The chain has TRBV2 and TRBJ1-6; no clear D. The germline V and J ends were trimmed by 4 bases and 5 bases, with 3 bases remaining between them. The CDR3 covers 12 residues. Germline assignment: CDR1 SNHLY and CDR2 FYNNEI. CDR3 in DNA: TGTGCCAGCAGTGTGGATAATTCACCCCTCCACTTT. It translates to CASSVDNSPLHF.

This chain connects TRBV7-2 to TRBJ2-2; perhaps D is TRBD1 or TRBD2 (6 bases each). Between the trimmed V and J ends, which lost 0 bases and 7 bases, there was a span of 12 bases. The CDR3 is made up of 15 amino acids. Germline V gives CDR1 SGHTA, CDR2 FQGNSA. The CDR3 DNA reads as TGTGCCAGCAGCTTAGCGTCCAGGGGAGGCGGGGAGCTGTTTTTT. Translated: CASSLASRGGGELFF.